Below are 18 T cell receptor beta chains sequenced from a single sample in a study of vaccination effects on CD4 cells after COVID-19 (dated by TCRdb to between 2021 and 2024). To identify antigen-specific CD4+ T cell clonotypes by their expansion, the ViraFEST assay first stimulated PBMC with viral peptide pools and then applied TCR sequencing. After less than eleven days of culture, CD4+ T cells were isolated with the EasySep CD4+ T cell isolation kit. Convalescent patients had PCR-confirmed SARS-CoV-2 infection between March and December 2020, before Alpha, Beta and Delta variants emerged in the United States. The library came from the immunoSEQ multiplex PCR assay. This is the immuneACCESS table as TCRdb keeps it, with only in-frame sequences that have V and J called. A part of the clones is gone; compared with another copy, unresolved V genes explain less than half, and the rest is unexplained. Present in this sample are under 65,000 clones, 65% to 80% of which were seen just once. The ten largest clones represent around 5.5% of the sample.

No cognate antigen is known for these TCRs. The material sequenced was CD4+ T cells from PBMCs cultured with HIV peptides, taken before COVID-19 vaccination. This sample's cell subset or site label indicates: HIV-1 Nef peptide pool negative control/reference culture. The receptors were sampled from a human donor who had a prior SARS-CoV-2 infection.

The chain has TRBV21-1 and TRBJ1-1. TRBV21-1 is flagged as a pseudogene. This CDR3 comprises 14 residues. The CDR3 DNA reads as TGTGCCAGCAGCAAAGAGACGGTGGACACTGAAGCTTTCTTT. Protein: CASSKETVDTEAFF.

This clone was detected only a few times. V usage is TRBV9 and J usage is TRBJ2-3, with TRBD1 as a possible D gene (5 bases). V lost 2 bases, J lost 1 base, and 8 bases lay in between. CDR3 size: 14 residues. Germline CDR1 and CDR2: SGDLS and YYNGEE. The CDR3 DNA reads TGTGCCAGCAGCGTCAAAGGGGGCACAGATACGCAGTATTTT. Translated: CASSVKGGTDTQYF. The variable domain in full, completed from reference TRBV9 and TRBJ2-3, reads DSGVTQTPKHLITATGQRVTLRCSPRSGDLSVYWYQQSLDQGLQFLIQYYNGEERAKGNILERFSAQQFPDLHSELNLSSLELGDSALYFCASSVKGGTDTQYFGPGTRLTVL.

The CDR3 spells CASRQPGTSPHEQYF. The CDR3 DNA sequence: TGTGCCAGCAGGCAGCCAGGGACTTCCCCCCACGAGCAGTACTTC. The V call is TRBV2, the J call TRBJ2-7; D is possibly TRBD2 (6 bases). CDR3 length: 15 residues. The germline V gene encodes CDR1 SNHLY and CDR2 FYNNEI. Trimming removed 6 bases at V and 5 bases at J, with 20 bases between.

J is TRBJ2-7 and V is TRBV28, with TRBD2 matching 12 bases. The ends lost 5 bases at V and 6 bases at J; junction bases unmatched: 5. There are 14 residues in the CDR3. CDR1 is MDHEN, CDR2 SYDVKM, per germline. CDR3 residues: CASSTTSGSREQYF. The CDR3 region has the DNA TGTGCCAGCAGTACGACTAGCGGGAGTCGCGAGCAGTACTTC. The whole variable domain, filled in from reference TRBV28 and TRBJ2-7, reads DVKVTQSSRYLVKRTGEKVFLECVQDMDHENMFWYRQDPGLGLRLIYFSYDVKMKEKGDIPEGYSVSREKKERFSLILESASTNQTSMYLCASSTTSGSREQYFGPGTRLTVT.

This sequence joins TRBV19 and TRBJ2-1, with 9 nucleotides matching TRBD2. This CDR3 is built from 19 residues. Losses at the gene ends were 4 bases for V and 1 base for J; bases not matched to a gene: 14. CDR1 and CDR2 (germline): LNHDA, SQIVND (reference sequence). In nucleotides, the CDR3 is TGTGCCAGTAGTACATTATATGGCGGGGGGGCCGTATCCTACAATGAGCAGTTCTTC. It encodes CASSTLYGGGAVSYNEQFF.

The CDR3 coding sequence is TGCGCCAGCAGCTTGTACCTAGCGGGGGACAATGAGCAGTTCTTC. Amino acid sequence: CASSLYLAGDNEQFF. V gene TRBV5-1 combines with J gene TRBJ2-1; 10 nucleotides agree with TRBD2. Germline CDR1 SGHRS, CDR2 YFSETQ. The junction had 3 bases not matched to a gene; V was cut back by 1 base and J by 5 bases. The CDR3 loop spans 15 amino acids.

CDR3 bases: TGTGCCTGGAGTCCTAACAGGGATCAGCCCCAGCATTTT. Amino acids: CAWSPNRDQPQHF. The chain links TRBV30 to TRBJ1-5; tentative D call: TRBD1 (6 bases). This CDR3 is built from 13 residues. CDR1 GTSNPN and CDR2 SVGIG come from the germline V gene (reference sequence). The V gene lost 2 bases and the J gene lost 5 bases, with 10 bases spanning the gap.

The chain employs TRBV3-1 (or the pseudogene TRBV3-2) and TRBJ2-3; tentatively, D is TRBD1 (6 bases). Germline lookup yields CDR1 LGHDT and CDR2 YNNKEL (reference sequence). V gave up 0 bases and J gave up 2 bases, with 15 bases separating them. The CDR3 runs 17 residues. In DNA form, the CDR3 reads TGTGCCAGCAGCCAAGACCCTGCAGGGGACGCCACAGATACGCAGTATTTT. Translating gives CASSQDPAGDATDTQYF.

The chain combines TRBV5-1 with TRBJ2-1, with 9 bases lining up with TRBD1. CDR3 length: 18 residues. From germline, CDR1 is SGHRS and CDR2 YFSETQ. The trim removed 0 bases at V and 2 bases at J, leaving 9 bases unmatched. In DNA form, the CDR3 reads TGCGCCAGCAGCTTGGTTAGGTTGGGACAGGGTACCTACAATGAGCAGTTCTTC. Translating it yields CASSLVRLGQGTYNEQFF.

This clone occurred a few times. V is TRBV19 and J is TRBJ2-7, with 8 bases fitting TRBD1. There are 14 residues in the CDR3. The germline gives CDR1 LNHDA, CDR2 SQIVND (reference sequence). The V segment lost 1 base and the J segment 2 bases; nucleotides outside the gene matches: 1. CDR3 region: CASSIGTGPYEQYF. The CDR3 nucleotides read TGTGCCAGTAGTATAGGGACAGGGCCCTACGAGCAGTACTTC.

The rearrangement joins TRBV6-1 to TRBJ2-5; 7 bases are shared with TRBD2. The CDR3 sequence is 15 residues long. Per the germline V gene, CDR1 is MNHNS and CDR2 is SASEGT. The V and J ends lost 3 bases and 5 bases, in that order; junction bases with no gene match: 9. CDR3: CASSERGTTMETQYF. CDR3 nucleotides: TGTGCCAGCAGTGAGCGGGGGACGACCATGGAGACCCAGTACTTC.

The V and J genes are TRBV7-3 and TRBJ2-1; D perhaps matches TRBD2 (5 bases). The CDR3 runs to 17 residues. Trimming left V 0 bases short and J 4 bases short, with 16 bases between. Germline V gene lookup returns CDR1 SGHTA and CDR2 FQGTGA. DNA for the CDR3: TGTGCCAGCAGCTTAACGCCCATCCCAAGCGGATACAATGAGCAGTTCTTC. Translating it yields CASSLTPIPSGYNEQFF.

V gene TRBV10-3 combines with J gene TRBJ2-2; 8 bases are shared with TRBD1. This CDR3 spans 16 amino acids. Unmatched junction bases numbered 7, after V lost 0 bases and J lost 7 bases. The germline gives CDR1 ENHRY, CDR2 SYGVKD. CDR3 loop: CAISESTGGFNGELFF. The CDR3 coding sequence is TGTGCCATCAGTGAGTCTACAGGGGGATTTAACGGGGAGCTGTTTTTT.

J is TRBJ2-1 and V is TRBV4-2, with no clear D. The germline gives CDR1 LGHNA, CDR2 YNFKEQ. This CDR3 has 17 residues. V was cut by 4 bases and J by 0 bases, with 16 bases left in between. This CDR3 reads CASSLQPPSSSYNEQFF. The CDR3 DNA sequence: TGTGCCAGCAGCCTTCAACCCCCTTCTAGCTCCTACAATGAGCAGTTCTTC.

This clone was detected only a few times. The chain recombines TRBV14 with TRBJ2-2; 8 bases match TRBD2. The CDR3 runs to 16 residues. CDR1 and CDR2 from the germline V gene are SGHDN and FVKESK. J gave up 4 bases and V 0 bases, and 4 bases lay outside the gene matches. For the CDR3, the DNA is TGTGCCAGCAGCCAAGAGCTAGCGGGTGTCACCGGGGAGCTGTTTTTT. Translating it yields CASSQELAGVTGELFF.

CDR3 DNA: TGCGCCAGCAGCGGAGTGACTAGCGGTCCCTACGAGCAGTACTTC. Its translation: CASSGVTSGPYEQYF. This rearrangement joins TRBV5-1 to TRBJ2-7; TRBD2 matches 9 bases. V shed 4 bases and J 2 bases; nucleotides not matched to a gene: 7. The CDR3 length is 15 residues. Germline V gene sequence: CDR1 SGHRS, CDR2 YFSETQ.

The chain combines TRBV10-2 with TRBJ2-7, with 10 bases that match TRBD2. After removal of 6 bases from V and 3 bases from J, the junction contained 14 bases not matched to a gene. In germline, CDR1 is WSHSY, CDR2 SAAADI. The CDR3 is 17 residues long. Here the CDR3 reads CASRRGTGRTSGYEQYF. The CDR3 DNA reads as TGCGCCAGCAGGAGGGGTACAGGGAGGACTAGCGGCTACGAGCAGTACTTC.

The V and J genes are TRBV7-9 and TRBJ2-3; D might be TRBD2 (6 bases). The length of the CDR3 is 15 residues. Germline CDR1 and CDR2: SEHNR and FQNEAQ (reference sequence). V lost 5 bases, J lost 1 base, and 13 bases lay in between. CDR3 loop: CASSITGLGTDTQYF. DNA of the CDR3: TGTGCCAGCAGCATAACGGGACTCGGCACAGATACGCAGTATTTT.